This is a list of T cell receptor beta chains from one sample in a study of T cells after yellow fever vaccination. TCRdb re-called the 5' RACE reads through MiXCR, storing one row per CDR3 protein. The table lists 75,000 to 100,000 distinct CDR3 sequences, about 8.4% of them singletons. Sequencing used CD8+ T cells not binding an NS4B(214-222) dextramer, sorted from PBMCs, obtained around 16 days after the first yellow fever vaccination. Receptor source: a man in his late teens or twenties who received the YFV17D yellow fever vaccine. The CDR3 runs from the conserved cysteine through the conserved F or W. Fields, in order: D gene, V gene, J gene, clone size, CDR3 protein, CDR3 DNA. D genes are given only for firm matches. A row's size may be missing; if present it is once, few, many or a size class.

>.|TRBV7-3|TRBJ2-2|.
CASSARDFQTSNTGELFF
TGTGCCAGCAGCGCTCGGGACTTCCAGACCTCTAACACCGGGGAGCTGTTTTTT
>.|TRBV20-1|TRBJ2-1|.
CSARVDRRVGDEQFF
TGCAGTGCTAGAGTTGACCGCAGGGTCGGAGATGAGCAGTTCTTC
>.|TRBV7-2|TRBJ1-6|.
CASSLVRLNGSPLHF
TGTGCCAGCAGCTTAGTACGGCTTAATGGCTCACCCCTCCACTTT
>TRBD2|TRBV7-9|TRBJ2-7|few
CASSLRTAELAGGDYEQYF
TGTGCCAGCAGCTTACGTACGGCTGAACTAGCGGGGGGGGACTACGAGCAGTACTTC
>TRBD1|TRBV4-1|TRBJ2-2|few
CASSQEGTGGTGELFF
TGCGCCAGCAGCCAAGAAGGGACAGGGGGAACCGGGGAGCTGTTTTTT
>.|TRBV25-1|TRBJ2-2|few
CASSAGIYSGELFF
TGTGCCAGCAGTGCGGGGATTTATAGCGGGGAGCTGTTTTTT
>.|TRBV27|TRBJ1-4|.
CASQQGGTEKLFF
TGTGCCAGCCAGCAGGGAGGAACAGAAAAACTGTTTTTT
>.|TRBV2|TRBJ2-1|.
CASSVSTEQFF
TGTGCCAGCTCAGTTTCCACTGAGCAGTTCTTC
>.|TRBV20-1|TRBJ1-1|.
CSAISGDSANTEAFF
TGCAGTGCTATTTCGGGGGACTCCGCAAACACTGAAGCTTTCTTT
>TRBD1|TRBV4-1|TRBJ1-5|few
CASSQVGDRNQPQHF
TGCGCCAGCAGCCAAGTTGGGGACAGAAATCAGCCCCAGCATTTT
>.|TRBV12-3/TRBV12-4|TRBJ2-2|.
CASNDENTGELFF
TGTGCCAGCAATGACGAGAACACCGGGGAGCTGTTTTTT
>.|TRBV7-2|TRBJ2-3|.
CASSLDFSKADTQYF
TGTGCCAGCAGCTTAGATTTCTCCAAGGCAGATACGCAGTATTTT
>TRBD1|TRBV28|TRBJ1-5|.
CASSFLGGRVQHF
TGTGCCAGCAGTTTTTTAGGGGGCCGGGTCCAGCATTTT
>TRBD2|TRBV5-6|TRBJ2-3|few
CASSLVGLAGGTDTQYF
TGTGCCAGCAGCTTGGTCGGACTAGCGGGTGGCACAGATACGCAGTATTTT
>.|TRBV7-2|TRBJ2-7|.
CASSSRSHEQYF
TGTGCCAGCAGCTCCAGGAGCCACGAGCAGTACTTC
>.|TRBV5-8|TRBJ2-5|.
CASSPSWGEETQYF
TGTGCCAGCAGCCCCAGCTGGGGTGAAGAGACCCAGTACTTC
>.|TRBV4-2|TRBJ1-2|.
CASSQPKGANYGYTF
TGTGCCAGCAGCCAACCTAAAGGAGCTAACTATGGCTACACCTTC
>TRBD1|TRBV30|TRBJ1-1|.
CAWSPGQGVNTEAFF
TGTGCCTGGAGCCCCGGACAGGGGGTGAACACTGAAGCTTTCTTT
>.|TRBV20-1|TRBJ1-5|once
CSAPTGYSNHPQHF
TGCAGTGCTCCCACGGGATATAGCAATCATCCCCAGCATTTT
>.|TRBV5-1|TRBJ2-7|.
CASRGPDIWEQYF
TGCGCCAGCAGGGGACCAGACATCTGGGAGCAGTACTTC
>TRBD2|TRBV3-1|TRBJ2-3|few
CASSQYSPGAGAPDTQYF
TGTGCCAGCAGCCAATACAGCCCGGGAGCGGGGGCTCCAGATACGCAGTATTTT
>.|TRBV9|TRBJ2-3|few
CASSVGRGRGTDTQYF
TGTGCCAGCAGCGTAGGGAGGGGGCGGGGCACAGATACGCAGTATTTT
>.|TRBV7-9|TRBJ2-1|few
CASSLPGHYNEQFF
TGTGCCAGCAGCTTGCCGGGACACTACAATGAGCAGTTCTTC
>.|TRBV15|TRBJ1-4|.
CATSRGGYANEKLFF
TGTGCCACCTCTCGCGGAGGTTATGCTAATGAAAAACTGTTTTTT
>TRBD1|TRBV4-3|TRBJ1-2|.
CASSQDATTGGYGYTF
TGCGCCAGCAGCCAAGATGCCACGACAGGGGGCTATGGCTACACCTTC
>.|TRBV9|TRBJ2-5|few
CASSVEGFRGQETQYF
TGTGCCAGCAGCGTAGAAGGATTCCGGGGGCAAGAGACCCAGTACTTC
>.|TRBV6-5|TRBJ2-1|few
CASSSPSHEQFF
TGTGCCAGCAGTTCACCATCCCATGAGCAGTTCTTC
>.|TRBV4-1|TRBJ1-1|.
CASSHQQAGAEAFF
TGCGCCAGCAGCCACCAACAGGCAGGGGCTGAAGCTTTCTTT
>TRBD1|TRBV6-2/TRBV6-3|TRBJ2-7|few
CASSLDRVNEQYF
TGTGCCAGCAGTCTCGACAGGGTAAACGAGCAGTACTTC